This entry is about one T cell receptor beta chain. Measured with immunoSEQ multiplex PCR; TCRdb has only the in-frame clones, and not every one. Here the sample spans around 450,000 clones, roughly 87% being singletons. The sample belongs to a study of blood T cell repertoires in COVID-19. Overall study: Sources were T cells, B-cell-depleted T cells, or PBMCs; the material itself was cDNA or gDNA.

Individuals aged 18 to 89 years were recruited from 24 US areas. Clinical histories supplied by participants themselves formed the basis of cohort assignment. Among Cohort 3 donors, those recovered had two negative PCRs, clearance, or symptom resolution. This CDR3 spans 13 amino acids. Germline CDR1 is MDHEN and CDR2 is SYDVKM. V lost 10 bases and J 8 bases, leaving 20 bases between the germline ends. This rearrangement joins TRBV28 to TRBJ1-2; maybe TRBD1 (5 bases). This receptor was identified in a woman younger than 30 who had recovered from COVID-19. Input material: PBMCs or T cells enriched from blood (not recorded which). CDR3 sequence reads: CATRQGRLGGYTF. For the CDR3, the DNA is TGTGCCACGAGGCAGGGTAGGTTGGGAGGCTACACCTTC.